A single sample gave rise to the 27 T cell receptor beta chains below, sequenced in a study of early T cells in non-severe SARS-CoV-2 infection. MiXCR, applied by TCRdb to the 5' RACE reads, yields one record per CDR3 protein. The sample has some 57,000 distinct CDR3 sequences, roughly 13% seen once. Specimen: whole blood. The source of these receptors is an adult who was a healthcare worker with PCR-confirmed SARS-CoV-2 infection or an uninfected control (not recorded which).

Within the sample, this clonotype is medium-sized (0.01 to 0.1%). The V gene is TRBV7-9, the J gene TRBJ2-3, with 8 bases lining up with TRBD1. Germline V lookup: CDR1 SEHNR, CDR2 FQNEAQ (reference sequence). Trimming cost V 4 bases and J 5 bases; bases outside gene matches: 8. CDR3 length: 15 amino acids. The CDR3 spells CASSSVGQGIDTQYF. The DNA for the CDR3 is TGTGCCAGCAGCTCCGTAGGACAGGGAATAGATACGCAGTATTTT.

Notes on this clonotype: At one end the junction does not follow the germline gene, possibly because of a read error. The chain uses TRBV7-2 and TRBJ1-3; D may be TRBD1 (5 bases). Germline lookup yields CDR1 SGHTA and CDR2 FQGNSA. The CDR3 runs 16 residues. This CDR3 is CATSLVWTPVGNTIYF. In DNA, the CDR3 is TGTGCCACCAGCTTAGTGTGGACACCGGTTGGAAACACCATATATTTT.

Only a few counts were recorded for this clonotype. The genes are TRBV6-1 and TRBJ1-1, with 7 bases identical to TRBD1. Germline-derived CDR1 and CDR2 are MNHNS and SASEGT. After removal of 3 bases from V and 7 bases from J, the junction contained 5 bases not matched to a gene. The CDR3 sequence is 13 residues long. The CDR3 region is CASSDIGTVEAFF. DNA for the CDR3: TGTGCCAGCAGTGACATAGGGACAGTTGAAGCTTTCTTT.

At least ten counts were recorded for this clonotype. One end of the junction fails to match germline, which may point to a read error. The chain couples TRBV6-2 or TRBV6-3 to TRBJ2-1; TRBD2 matches at 8 bases. The CDR3 consists of 11 residues. The germline V gene encodes CDR1 MNHEY and CDR2 SVGEGT. CDR3 sequence (DNA): TGTGCCAGCAGTCATCCGGGACTAGGTGCGTTC. Translating gives CASSHPGLGAF.

The gene calls are TRBV11-2 and TRBJ2-7; 8 nucleotides line up with TRBD2. The CDR3 is 16 amino acids. V gave up 0 bases and J gave up 1 base; unmatched junction bases: 5. The germline gives CDR1 SGHAT, CDR2 FQNNGV. The CDR3, as DNA: TGTGCCAGCAGCTTAGAGGGAGCGGGGGAGTCCTACGAGCAGTACTTC. Translation gives CASSLEGAGESYEQYF.

This clonotype has at least ten counts. The CDR3 coding sequence is TGTGCCAGCACCGACCCTGGGGGGAGGGGAGAGACCCAGTACTTC. It is translated as CASTDPGGRGETQYF. This sequence joins TRBV6-6 and TRBJ2-5, with 7 bases aligning to TRBD2. The CDR3 sequence is 15 residues long. The V segment lost 7 bases and the J segment 4 bases; nucleotides outside the gene matches: 12. From germline, CDR1 is MNHNY and CDR2 SVGAGI (reference sequence).

This clonotype has a count of ten or more. The chain carries TRBV7-8 and TRBJ2-1; D gene ambiguous. CDR1 SGHVS and CDR2 FQNEAQ come from the germline V gene. The CDR3 loop spans 15 amino acids. Trimming removed 1 base from V and 2 bases from J, with 9 bases in between. The CDR3 loop is CASSLDIGTYNEQFF. In DNA form, the CDR3 reads TGTGCCAGCAGCTTAGATATAGGGACCTACAATGAGCAGTTCTTC.

As to this clonotype: One base away lies a much larger clone, so this may be a sequencing read error. The chain carries TRBV6-5 and TRBJ2-7, with no clear D. CDR3 length equals 16 residues. CDR1 and CDR2 from the germline V gene are MNHEY and SVGAGI. V gave up 0 bases and J gave up 1 base, with 13 bases separating them. The CDR3 is CASSYSEPAESYEQYF. The CDR3 DNA sequence: TGTGCCAGCAGTTACTCTGAACCGGCAGAATCCTACGAGCAGTACTTC.

The rearrangement links TRBV20-1 to TRBJ2-1; possible D gene TRBD2, 6 bases. V lost 0 bases and J 9 bases, leaving 21 bases between the germline ends. This CDR3 has 16 amino acids. Germline lookup yields CDR1 DFQATT and CDR2 SNEGSKA (reference sequence). The CDR3 here is CSARDFKGRTPSEQFF. CDR3 DNA: TGCAGTGCTAGAGATTTCAAAGGGAGGACCCCAAGTGAGCAGTTCTTC.

The rearrangement uses TRBV5-1 and TRBJ2-1; no clear D gene. This CDR3 is built from 11 residues. Germline V gene data show CDR1 as SGHRS and CDR2 as YFSETQ. Trimming left V 1 base short and J 8 bases short, with 4 bases between. The DNA for the CDR3 is TGCGCCAGCAGCTTGTCATATGAGCAGTTCTTC. Translation gives CASSLSYEQFF.

This clonotype turned up a few times. The rearrangement uses TRBV9 and TRBJ2-5; 8 bases are shared with TRBD2. V lost 4 bases and J lost 4; bases outside the gene matches: 12. Germline V gives CDR1 SGDLS, CDR2 YYNGEE. This CDR3 has 16 amino acids. CDR3 in amino acids: CASSSQAGTRIETQYF. In DNA, the CDR3 is TGTGCCAGCAGCTCCCAAGCGGGGACTAGAATAGAGACCCAGTACTTC.

This clonotype appeared a few times. The chain joins TRBV6-2 or TRBV6-3 to TRBJ1-2; no definite D call. Germline CDR1 reads MNHEY; CDR2 reads SVGEGT. The CDR3 covers 14 residues. Trimming left V 0 bases short and J 6 bases short, with 11 bases between. Here the CDR3 DNA reads TGTGCCAGCAGTTACTCGATCAGCAACAATGGCTACACCTTC. Amino acid sequence: CASSYSISNNGYTF.

This chain joins TRBV28 and TRBJ1-2; D may be TRBD1 (5 bases). Deletions cut 5 bases from V and 4 bases from J, with 8 bases between. CDR3 size: 12 residues. Germline V gene sequence: CDR1 MDHEN, CDR2 SYDVKM. The DNA for the CDR3 is TGTGCCAGCAGTCCAGGGACCTATGGCTACACCTTC. Its protein is CASSPGTYGYTF.

In its sample, this clonotype was seen many times. The chain recombines TRBV6-1 with TRBJ1-1, with D perhaps TRBD1 (5 bases). The CDR3 is 13 amino acids. Germline V gene sequence: CDR1 MNHNS, CDR2 SASEGT. The V gene lost 1 base and the J gene lost 6 bases, with 9 bases spanning the gap. For the CDR3, the DNA is TGTGCCAGCAGTGAAGAGTTAGGGGCTGAAGCTTTCTTT. Protein sequence: CASSEELGAEAFF.

The rearrangement uses TRBV4-1 and TRBJ2-5; 11 bases agree with TRBD2. The germline V gene encodes CDR1 MGHRA and CDR2 YSYEKL. Unmatched junction bases numbered 5, after V lost 5 bases and J lost 0 bases. The CDR3 has 16 amino acids. This CDR3 is CASSVPSGGYQETQYF. CDR3 DNA: TGCGCCAGCAGCGTTCCTAGCGGGGGGTACCAAGAGACCCAGTACTTC.

In its sample, this clonotype was seen many times. This chain joins TRBV4-3 and TRBJ2-7; 10 bases match TRBD1. The CDR3 runs 14 residues. Germline assignment: CDR1 LGHNA and CDR2 YSLEER. V shed 3 bases and J 6 bases; nucleotides not matched to a gene: 5. The CDR3 is CASSQGQGIVEQYF. The DNA of the CDR3 is TGCGCCAGCAGCCAGGGACAGGGGATTGTCGAGCAGTACTTC.

This clonotype was seen at least ten times. V is TRBV20-1 and J is TRBJ1-5; 7 bases are shared with TRBD1. V gave up 1 base and J gave up 2 bases; unmatched junction bases: 17. Germline-derived CDR1 and CDR2 are DFQATT and SNEGSKA (reference sequence). There are 19 residues in the CDR3. For the CDR3, the DNA is TGCAGTGCTAGAGGGTTTAAAGGGGGCCGCCTATCTGGCAATCAGCCCCAGCATTTT. Translation: CSARGFKGGRLSGNQPQHF.

Of note for this clonotype: A read error may be the cause here, since a much bigger clone is one base away. The rearrangement links TRBV6-1 to TRBJ1-5; 7 bases fit TRBD1. Germline V gene data show CDR1 as MNHNS and CDR2 as SASEGT. The CDR3 is 15 amino acids. CDR3 nucleotide sequence: TGTGCCAGCAGTGAATCCGGGACAGCTCATCAGTCCCAGCATTTT. This translates into CASSESGTAHQSQHF.

Judged by abundance, this clonotype is medium-sized. The gene calls are TRBV28 and TRBJ2-2; D remains unclear. V gave up 3 bases and J gave up 6 bases, with 11 bases separating them. CDR3 length: 14 residues. Germline loops: CDR1 MDHEN, CDR2 SYDVKM. The CDR3 loop is CASSLASASGELFF. Here the CDR3 DNA reads TGTGCCAGCAGTTTGGCTAGTGCATCCGGGGAGCTGTTTTTT.

This clonotype was recorded at least ten times. J is TRBJ1-1 and V is TRBV2, with no clear D. In germline, CDR1 is SNHLY, CDR2 FYNNEI. The CDR3 contains 13 residues. V shed 6 bases and J shed 2 bases, with 10 bases lying between them. This chain's CDR3 is CASSPGPNTEAFF. DNA for the CDR3: TGTGCCAGCAGCCCTGGTCCTAACACTGAAGCTTTCTTT. Full variable domain (outside the CDR3, taken from reference TRBV2 and TRBJ1-1): EPEVTQTPSHQVTQMGQEVILRCVPISNHLYFYWYRQILGQKVEFLVSFYNNEISEKSEIFDDQFSVERPDGSNFTLKIRSTKLEDSAMYFCASSPGPNTEAFFGQGTRLTVV.

This chain uses TRBV13 with TRBJ1-5; no firm D call. Trimming stripped 0 bases from V and 0 bases from J, with 6 bases between. Germline V gene data show CDR1 as PRHDT and CDR2 as FYEKMQ (reference sequence). The CDR3 consists of 15 residues. The CDR3 protein is CASSLGLNSNQPQHF. The DNA for the CDR3 is TGTGCCAGCAGCTTAGGTCTTAATAGCAATCAGCCCCAGCATTTT. Full variable domain (rest looked up from reference TRBV13 and TRBJ1-5): AAGVIQSPRHLIKEKRETATLKCYPIPRHDTVYWYQQGPGQDPQFLISFYEKMQSDKGSIPDRFSAQQFSDYHSELNMSSLELGDSALYFCASSLGLNSNQPQHFGDGTRLSIL.

This clonotype was seen ten or more times. V usage is TRBV12-3 or TRBV12-4 and J usage is TRBJ2-3, with TRBD2 matching 8 bases. The CDR3 is made up of 14 amino acids. J was trimmed by 11 bases and V by 6 bases; bases with no gene match: 13. The chain's CDR3 is CASSVNVRLAGQYF. The CDR3 bases are TGTGCCAGCAGCGTAAACGTTCGGCTAGCGGGGCAGTATTTT.

This clonotype was detected many times. A read error may produce the germline difference seen at one junction end. The chain carries TRBV28 and TRBJ2-3, with TRBD1 matching over 10 bases. CDR3 size: 20 residues. Germline loops: CDR1 MDHEN, CDR2 SYDVKM. CDR3 sequence reads: CASRLSRDRGFRVLTDTQYF. DNA for the CDR3: TGTGCCAGCAGGTTATCCCGGGACAGGGGCTTCCGAGTTCTCACAGATACGCAGTATTTT.

This clonotype was observed a handful of times. The chain is built from TRBV11-2 and TRBJ2-3; D gene uncertain. Germline CDR1 is SGHAT and CDR2 is FQNNGV. Trimming took off 0 bases at V and 0 bases at J, with 10 bases between the two ends. The CDR3 spans 16 residues. Written as DNA, the CDR3 is TGTGCCAGCAGCTTAGACCCTCCCCCCAGCACAGATACGCAGTATTTT. This codes for CASSLDPPPSTDTQYF.

This clonotype was observed at least ten times. The genes are TRBV5-6 and TRBJ2-7; TRBD2 matches at 7 bases. This CDR3 region has 14 residues. In germline, CDR1 is SGHDT, CDR2 YYEEEE. V shed 3 bases and J 3 bases; nucleotides not matched to a gene: 6. The CDR3 loop is CASSSGLTRYEQYF. DNA of the CDR3: TGTGCCAGCAGCTCGGGACTAACCCGCTACGAGCAGTACTTC.

Only a few counts were recorded for this clonotype. The chain recombines TRBV7-6 with TRBJ2-5; 8 bases line up with TRBD1. V lost 3 bases and J lost 9; bases outside the gene matches: 9. The CDR3 sequence is 14 residues long. Looked up from germline, CDR1 is SGHVS and CDR2 is FNYEAQ. The CDR3 loop is CASSLGQAHGPQYF. The CDR3 region has the DNA TGTGCCAGCAGCTTGGGACAGGCCCACGGGCCCCAGTACTTC.

This clonotype was seen ten or more times. The chain employs TRBV4-1 and TRBJ1-4, with D hard to call. Germline CDR1 and CDR2: MGHRA and YSYEKL. CDR3 length equals 14 residues. V lost 3 bases to trimming and J lost 6 bases, with 11 bases between them. CDR3 region: CASSHHQRDEKLFF. As DNA, the CDR3 is TGCGCCAGCAGCCACCACCAGCGAGATGAAAAACTGTTTTTT.